These 32 T cell receptor beta chains were all obtained from the same sample, sequenced in a study of T cell clonality in common variable immunodeficiency. Study-level points and caveats: Common variable immunodeficiency TCR beta sequences reportedly had fewer deletions and N-nucleotide insertions.

Repertoires were generated with immunoSEQ multiplex PCR, while TCRdb's copy carries only in-frame clones and drops some. The sample includes around 15,000 clones, none of them occurring once. The antigens of these receptors remain unknown. Sequenced input: peripheral blood mononuclear cells. These receptors were obtained from a human donor with common variable immunodeficiency.

The table lists this clone with a few counts. The read comes to an end 3 residues before the CDR3 does, leaving the germline J gene to fill in the end. The chain employs TRBV7-2 and TRBJ1-2; TRBD1 matches 7 bases. The junction had 10 bases not matched to a gene; V was cut back by 5 bases and J by 7 bases. Germline values: CDR1 SGHTA, CDR2 FQGNSA. The CDR3 runs to 14 residues. The part of the CDR3 DNA that was read is TGTGCCAGCAGCAACCTGGCAGGGGGTATTGGC. It translates to CASSNLAGGIG. The CDR3 in full is CASSNLAGGIGYTF.

This clone was recorded many times. The sequenced CDR3 bases are TGCGCCAGCAGCTTAGGGGGCGCGATTAATTCACCC. Its translation is CASSLGGAINSP. The entire CDR3 protein reads CASSLGGAINSPLHF. This chain joins TRBV5-1 and TRBJ1-6; the match to TRBD1 covers 7 bases. With the read ending 3 residues before the CDR3 end, the germline J gene is used to fill in that end. There are 15 residues in the CDR3. After removal of 2 bases from V and 6 bases from J, the junction contained 5 bases not matched to a gene. Germline values: CDR1 SGHRS, CDR2 YFSETQ.

This clone was recorded at least ten times. From the germline J gene comes the end of the CDR3, since the read stops 3 residues before it. The chain links TRBV29-1 to TRBJ1-1; possibly TRBD1 for D (6 bases). The V end lost 7 bases, the J end lost 0 bases, and 15 bases lay between the germline ends. The CDR3 has 14 amino acids. The V gene's germline CDR1 is SQVTM and CDR2 ANQGSEA. This chain's CDR3 is CSGQPGQMNTEAFF. The sequenced CDR3 bases are TGCAGCGGCCAACCGGGACAAATGAACACTGAA.

This clone showed up just a few times. The read falls 3 residues short of the CDR3 end, and the missing part is taken from the germline J gene. V gene TRBV19 combines with J gene TRBJ2-3, with 8 bases aligning to TRBD2. The germline V gene encodes CDR1 LNHDA and CDR2 SQIVND (reference sequence). Trimming took 2 bases from V and 3 from J; bases not matched to a gene: 10. CDR3 length equals 17 residues. Partial CDR3 DNA: TGTGCCAGTAGTATAATCCCGATAGCGGGGCTAACAGATACG. It translates to CASSIIPIAGLTDT. The complete CDR3 sequence is CASSIIPIAGLTDTQYF.

Comment on this clone: From the germline J gene comes the end of the CDR3, since the read stops 3 residues before it. The V gene is TRBV2, the J gene TRBJ2-2; 7 positions match TRBD2. The trim removed 5 bases at V and 6 bases at J, leaving 6 bases unmatched. This CDR3 has 14 residues. CDR1 SNHLY and CDR2 FYNNEI come from the germline V gene. The CDR3 here is CASSSTRGAGELFF. Partial CDR3 DNA: TGTGCCAGCAGTTCTACTCGGGGGGCCGGGGAG.

As for this clone: The read halts 3 residues ahead of the CDR3 end, with the missing end drawn from the germline J gene. Other DNA sequences of this sample code for an identical CDR3. The chain is built from TRBV2 and TRBJ1-6; TRBD1 might be the D (6 bases). V lost 3 bases and J lost 5, with 17 bases in between. The germline V gene has CDR1 SNHLY and CDR2 FYNNEI. The CDR3 is 17 residues long. The covered CDR3 bases are TGTGCCAGCAGTGAGGGGCAGGGGCGTCCGAATAATTCACCC. This translates into CASSEGQGRPNNSP. The whole CDR3 protein is CASSEGQGRPNNSPLHF.

This clone was seen repeatedly, ten times or more. Coverage ceases 3 residues before the CDR3 finishes, and the germline J gene fills in the end. The chain carries TRBV19 and TRBJ2-1; the D gene is possibly TRBD1 (6 bases). The V end was cut by 0 bases, the J end by 5 bases, with 11 bases between. The CDR3 covers 15 residues. Germline CDR1 LNHDA, CDR2 SQIVND (reference sequence). The CDR3 DNA, read in part, is TGTGCCAGTAGTATAGATGCCAGGGGAAACAATGAG. Translated: CASSIDARGNNE. The whole CDR3 region reads CASSIDARGNNEQFF.

Turning to this clone: The CDR3 is cut off 3 residues early in the read; its end comes from the germline J gene. The V call is TRBV7-2, the J call TRBJ2-1; 9 nucleotides align to TRBD1. Germline lookup yields CDR1 SGHTA and CDR2 FQGNSA. This CDR3 has 15 amino acids. Unmatched junction bases numbered 7, after V lost 5 bases and J lost 5 bases. CDR3 DNA (partial): TGTGCCAGCAGCCCACAGGGGGCGGCACACAATGAG. Translated, it gives CASSPQGAAHNE. The whole CDR3 is CASSPQGAAHNEQFF.

This clone was found a few times. The read falls 3 residues short of the CDR3 end, and the missing part is taken from the germline J gene. J is TRBJ2-2 and V is TRBV18, with 7 bases aligning to TRBD1. The length of the CDR3 is 16 residues. From germline, CDR1 is KGHSH and CDR2 LQKENI. Trimming removed 5 bases from V and 2 bases from J; junction bases left unmatched: 8. The chain's CDR3 is CASSGTGALNTGELFF. The DNA read from the CDR3 is TGTGCCAGCTCAGGTACAGGGGCGCTTAACACCGGGGAG.

This clone showed up just a few times. The read is 3 residues too short to cover the CDR3 end, so that end is filled in from the germline J gene. The chain joins TRBV7-9 to TRBJ1-4; the match to TRBD1 covers 9 bases. The CDR3 spans 15 residues. The germline V gene has CDR1 SEHNR and CDR2 FQNEAQ (reference sequence). The CDR3 reads CASSPRTGTGRVLFF. The DNA read from the CDR3 is TGTGCCAGCAGCCCAAGGACCGGGACAGGGAGAGTA. Looking up the rest from reference TRBV7-9 and TRBJ1-4 gives the full variable domain: DTGVSQNPRHKITKRGQNVTFRCDPISEHNRLYWYRQTLGQGPEFLTYFQNEAQLEKSRLLSDRFSAERPKGSFSTLEIQRTEQGDSAMYLCASSPRTGTGRVLFFGSGTQLSVL.

This clone was seen ten or more times. The observed sequence ends 3 residues before the CDR3 terminus, with the missing tail filled in from the germline J gene. This chain links TRBV12-3 or TRBV12-4 with TRBJ1-2; tentative D call: TRBD1 (5 bases). The CDR3 runs to 14 residues. V lost 3 bases and J 2 bases, leaving 10 bases between the germline ends. The CDR3 DNA, read in part, is TGTGCCAGCAGTTTGAATCGACAGAACTATGGC. Translating it yields CASSLNRQNYG. The entire CDR3 protein is CASSLNRQNYGYTF.

This clone appeared a few times. The read gets to within 3 residues of the CDR3 end, and the germline J gene fills in the rest. This rearrangement joins TRBV5-1 to TRBJ2-7; TRBD1 matches at 7 bases. CDR1 and CDR2 from the germline V gene are SGHRS and YFSETQ. CDR3 length equals 15 residues. V lost 2 bases, J lost 1 base, and 6 bases stayed unmatched. The chain's CDR3 is CASSFPGTASYEQYF. CDR3 bases read: TGCGCCAGCAGCTTCCCAGGGACAGCATCCTACGAG.

Of note for this clone: Read sequence stops 3 residues before the CDR3 end, and the germline J gene provides the missing end. The gene calls are TRBV19 and TRBJ2-7; the D gene is possibly TRBD1 (5 bases). Germline V gene sequence: CDR1 LNHDA, CDR2 SQIVND (reference sequence). Trimming removed 7 bases from V and 6 bases from J, with 19 bases in between. The CDR3 loop spans 14 amino acids. The CDR3 region is CASTAGQGFGEQYF. CDR3 DNA, as far as it was read: TGTGCCAGTACCGCCGGACAAGGTTTCGGCGAG.

This clone was counted ten times or more. The read ends 3 residues early relative to the CDR3; the germline J gene fills the gap. The chain links TRBV20-1 to TRBJ1-5, with TRBD1 matching over 7 bases. V trimming: 3 bases; J trimming: 4 bases; junction bases outside the gene matches: 9. This CDR3 is built from 15 residues. Germline values: CDR1 DFQATT, CDR2 SNEGSKA (reference sequence). CDR3 DNA, as far as it was read: TGCAGTGCTAGTGTGGACAGGCAGGATAATCAGCCC. The encoded protein is CSASVDRQDNQP. The entire CDR3 reads CSASVDRQDNQPQHF.

This clone was found many times. The read falls 3 residues short of the CDR3 end, and the missing part is taken from the germline J gene. The chain joins TRBV18 to TRBJ2-7, with 10 bases matching TRBD1. Germline CDR1 KGHSH, CDR2 LQKENI. The CDR3 is made up of 13 amino acids. The V segment lost 3 bases and the J segment 6 bases; nucleotides outside the gene matches: 2. Partial CDR3 DNA: TGTGCCAGCTCACCTTGGGACAGGGGCGAG. This gives the protein CASSPWDRGE. The CDR3 as a whole reads CASSPWDRGEQYF.

This clone was recorded at least ten times. The CDR3 end is not reached by the read, which stops 3 residues before it; the germline J gene fills it in. V and J are TRBV6-1 and TRBJ1-1, with TRBD1 as a possible D gene (5 bases). V lost 4 bases and J 5 bases, leaving 14 bases between the germline ends. This CDR3 region has 14 residues. Per germline, CDR1 MNHNS and CDR2 SASEGT. The CDR3 sequence: CASSGATAKTEAFF. The sequenced part of the CDR3 DNA is TGTGCCAGCAGTGGGGCGACAGCCAAGACTGAA.

This clone has ten or more counts. The read ends 3 residues shy of where the CDR3 ends; the end is completed using the germline J gene. This chain links TRBV2 with TRBJ2-6; possibly TRBD1 for D (6 bases). Trimming pared 6 bases from V and 2 bases from J, leaving 11 bases between. The CDR3 consists of 15 residues. Germline V gives CDR1 SNHLY, CDR2 FYNNEI. The CDR3 sequence: CASRDSSTGANVLTF. The sequenced CDR3 bases are TGTGCCAGCAGGGACAGTTCGACTGGGGCCAACGTC.

This clone was detected ten times or more. The CDR3 protein is CSVGSWQGTNTEAFF. CDR3 bases read: TGCAGCGTTGGATCGTGGCAGGGCACGAACACTGAA. This chain connects TRBV29-1 to TRBJ1-1, with D possibly being TRBD1 (5 bases). The read finishes 3 residues shy of the CDR3 end, and the germline J gene is used to complete it. Germline lookup yields CDR1 SQVTM and CDR2 ANQGSEA. This CDR3 contains 15 residues. Trimming took off 4 bases at V and 1 base at J, with 16 bases between the two ends.

A word on this clone: The read falls 3 residues short of the CDR3 end, and the missing part is taken from the germline J gene. The chain is built from TRBV7-2 and TRBJ2-5, with 7 bases identical to TRBD1. CDR3 size: 14 residues. CDR1 SGHTA and CDR2 FQGNSA come from the germline V gene. After removal of 2 bases from V and 5 bases from J, the junction contained 5 bases not matched to a gene. The CDR3 DNA, read in part, is TGTGCCAGCAGCTTACGACAGGGCCTGGAGACC. Amino acid sequence: CASSLRQGLET. The entire CDR3 reads CASSLRQGLETQYF. The variable domain in full, completed from reference TRBV7-2 and TRBJ2-5, reads GAGVSQSPSNKVTEKGKDVELRCDPISGHTALYWYRQSLGQGLEFLIYFQGNSAPDKSGLPSDRFSAERTGGSVSTLTIQRTQQEDSAVYLCASSLRQGLETQYFGPGTRLLVL.

Comments on this clone: The DNA ends 3 residues before the CDR3 does, and the rest of the CDR3 is filled in from the germline J gene. The chain couples TRBV7-2 to TRBJ2-5, with D unresolved. CDR3 length equals 13 residues. Germline lookup yields CDR1 SGHTA and CDR2 FQGNSA. Trimming stripped 5 bases from V and 5 bases from J, with 12 bases between. The CDR3 here is CASSKNPMETQYF. The DNA read from the CDR3 is TGTGCCAGCAGCAAAAATCCTATGGAGACC. The full variable domain, with the rest looked up from reference TRBV7-2 and TRBJ2-5, is GAGVSQSPSNKVTEKGKDVELRCDPISGHTALYWYRQSLGQGLEFLIYFQGNSAPDKSGLPSDRFSAERTGGSVSTLTIQRTQQEDSAVYLCASSKNPMETQYFGPGTRLLVL.

Notes on this clone: From the germline J gene comes the end of the CDR3, since the read stops 3 residues before it. The chain recombines TRBV6-2 or TRBV6-3 with TRBJ1-6, with D perhaps matching TRBD1 (6 bases). V dropped 10 bases and J dropped 3 bases, with 10 bases sitting between them. CDR1 and CDR2 (germline): MNHEY, SVGEGT. CDR3 length: 13 amino acids. CDR3 in amino acids: CAIRGIYNSPLHF. CDR3 bases read: TGTGCCATAAGGGGGATCTATAATTCACCC.

The sample holds a few counts of this clone. The CDR3 end is not reached by the read, which stops 3 residues before it; the germline J gene fills it in. The rearrangement uses TRBV7-9 and TRBJ1-1, with a possible D match to TRBD1 (6 bases). The germline V gene has CDR1 SEHNR and CDR2 FQNEAQ (reference sequence). Trimming cost V 1 base and J 3 bases, with 12 bases left between them. The CDR3 extends over 15 amino acids. The CDR3 is CASSLEGGRYTEAFF. Incomplete CDR3 DNA: TGTGCCAGCAGCTTAGAAGGGGGACGGTACACTGAA.

This clone occurred a few times. The CDR3 end lies 3 residues beyond the end of the read and is filled in from the germline J gene. The chain uses TRBV2 and TRBJ1-4, with TRBD1 identical over 9 bases. Per the germline V gene, CDR1 is SNHLY and CDR2 is FYNNEI. The V and J ends lost 6 bases and 8 bases, in that order; junction bases with no gene match: 7. The CDR3 runs 14 residues. CDR3 DNA (partial): TGTGCCAGCAGAGCCGGGACAGGGAGAGAAAAA. Translated, it gives CASRAGTGREK. The entire CDR3 sequence reads CASRAGTGREKLFF.

This clone turned up a few times. Read sequence stops 3 residues before the CDR3 end, and the germline J gene provides the missing end. The chain couples TRBV19 to TRBJ2-3; a weak D match, TRBD2 (7 bases). The CDR3 consists of 16 residues. The V gene lost 3 bases and the J gene lost 3 bases, with 16 bases spanning the gap. Germline CDR1 is LNHDA and CDR2 is SQIVND (reference sequence). CDR3 DNA (partial): TGTGCCAGTAGTATCACACCAGAGGGGGGGACAGATACG. Translating gives CASSITPEGGTDT. The whole CDR3 is CASSITPEGGTDTQYF.

Worth noting for this clone: Germline is not matched at one junction end, which may reflect a read error. The CDR3 end lies 3 residues beyond the end of the read and is filled in from the germline J gene. The rearrangement joins TRBV7-9 to TRBJ2-1; D unclear. The CDR3 is made up of 11 amino acids. Germline-derived CDR1 and CDR2 are SEHNR and FQNEAQ (reference sequence). CDR3: CSSSVYNEQFF. The covered CDR3 bases are TGTTCCAGCTCCGTATACAATGAG.

As to this clone: The read ends 3 residues shy of where the CDR3 ends; the end is completed using the germline J gene. Distinct nucleotide sequences in the sample also encode this CDR3. The chain employs TRBV18 and TRBJ1-4; D is unclear. Germline CDR1 reads KGHSH; CDR2 reads LQKENI. Trimming removed 0 bases at V and 7 bases at J, with 15 bases between. This CDR3 contains 16 residues. This CDR3 is CASSPPNPGIREKLFF. The DNA read from the CDR3 is TGTGCCAGCTCACCACCAAATCCAGGTATTCGTGAAAAA. Filled out from reference TRBV18 and TRBJ1-4, the complete variable domain reads NAGVMQNPRHLVRRRGQEARLRCSPMKGHSHVYWYRQLPEEGLKFMVYLQKENIIDESGMPKERFSAEFPKEGPSILRIQQVVRGDSAAYFCASSPPNPGIREKLFFGSGTQLSVL.

A remark on this clone: The CDR3 goes on 3 residues after the read ends, and that part is filled in from the germline J gene. This sample also contains other DNA sequences that code for the same CDR3. V is TRBV30 and J is TRBJ1-5; 7 bases match TRBD1. The germline gives CDR1 GTSNPN, CDR2 SVGIG (reference sequence). Trimming cost V 1 base and J 7 bases; bases outside gene matches: 4. The CDR3 is made up of 13 amino acids. The CDR3 is CAWSGQGNQPQHF. The CDR3 bases that were read are TGTGCCTGGAGTGGACAGGGAAACCAGCCC.

Only a few counts were recorded for this clone. The CDR3 end lies 3 residues beyond the end of the read and is filled in from the germline J gene. The V gene is TRBV20-1, the J gene TRBJ2-7; TRBD1 matches 8 bases. V dropped 3 bases and J dropped 3; count of bases not matched to a gene: 10. The CDR3 runs to 15 residues. Looked up from germline, CDR1 is DFQATT and CDR2 is SNEGSKA (reference sequence). CDR3: CSASGDRGVLYEQYF. The part of the CDR3 DNA that was read is TGCAGTGCTAGCGGCGACAGGGGAGTTCTCTACGAG.

A note on this clone: The read ends 3 residues early relative to the CDR3; the germline J gene fills the gap. The V and J genes are TRBV18 and TRBJ2-3; possibly TRBD1 for D (5 bases). This CDR3 region has 14 residues. Germline CDR1 is KGHSH and CDR2 is LQKENI. The V end lost 5 bases, the J end lost 1 base, and 10 bases lay between the germline ends. The CDR3 loop reads CASSSQTGTDTQYF. The sequenced part of the CDR3 DNA is TGTGCCAGCTCATCTCAGACAGGCACAGATACG.

This clone was counted ten times or more. Sequencing ends 3 residues short of the CDR3 end; the germline J gene provides the rest. The chain carries TRBV20-1 and TRBJ1-1, with TRBD1 identical over 7 bases. The CDR3 extends over 15 amino acids. V gave up 3 bases and J gave up 3 bases; unmatched junction bases: 10. Germline V gene data show CDR1 as DFQATT and CDR2 as SNEGSKA (reference sequence). Partial CDR3 DNA: TGCAGTGCTAGGGGAAACAGGGGTGGGTACACTGAA. It translates to CSARGNRGGYTE. The entire CDR3 is CSARGNRGGYTEAFF.

About this clone: From the germline J gene comes the end of the CDR3, since the read stops 3 residues before it. The chain joins TRBV19 to TRBJ2-1; 12 bases are a match to TRBD1. The CDR3 has 19 amino acids. CDR1 LNHDA and CDR2 SQIVND come from the germline V gene (reference sequence). Trimming at V came to 1 base and at J to 2 bases, leaving 9 bases not matched to a gene. The CDR3 reads CASSIVGQGALRPYNEQFF. The sequenced CDR3 bases are TGTGCCAGTAGTATAGTGGGACAGGGGGCGCTTAGGCCCTACAATGAG.

This clone was picked up many times. The sequence runs out 3 residues before the end of the CDR3; the remainder is reconstructed from the germline J gene. The rearrangement links TRBV20-1 to TRBJ1-2, with TRBD1 identical over 9 bases. V shed 3 bases, J shed 5 bases, and the junction held 4 bases outside the gene matches. CDR3 length: 13 residues. Germline lookup yields CDR1 DFQATT and CDR2 SNEGSKA (reference sequence). CDR3 bases read: TGCAGTGCTAGGGGGACAGGGCAGTATGGC. Its translation: CSARGTGQYG. The whole CDR3 protein reads CSARGTGQYGYTF.